These T cell receptor beta chains were read from a single sample in a study of blood T cell repertoires in COVID-19. Repertoires were generated with immunoSEQ multiplex PCR, while TCRdb's copy carries only in-frame clones and drops some. The profile shows approximately 94,000 clones, roughly nine tenths of them singletons. The sequenced sample was peripheral blood. The receptors shown here come from a young man in a cohort sampled during active COVID-19. Both conserved end residues are part of each CDR3. Each record gives: V gene, D gene, J gene, CDR3 protein, CDR3 DNA. The D gene is left open where the match is weak.

v_gene: TRBV19
d_gene: -
j_gene: TRBJ2-1
CDR3aa: CASSSGTSYNEQFF
CDR3nt: TGTGCCAGTAGTAGCGGGACCTCCTACAATGAGCAGTTCTTC

v_gene: TRBV5-1
d_gene: TRBD2
j_gene: TRBJ2-3
CDR3aa: CASSFGLAGGPDTDTQYF
CDR3nt: TGCGCCAGCAGCTTTGGGCTAGCGGGGGGGCCCGACACAGATACGCAGTATTTT

v_gene: TRBV5-5
d_gene: TRBD1
j_gene: TRBJ1-2
CDR3aa: CASSSGQGTNYGYTF
CDR3nt: TGTGCCAGCAGCTCCGGACAGGGAACTAACTATGGCTACACCTTC

v_gene: TRBV7-9
d_gene: -
j_gene: TRBJ2-7
CDR3aa: CASSGTPTYEQYF
CDR3nt: TGTGCCAGCAGCGGGACACCGACCTACGAGCAGTACTTC

v_gene: TRBV11-2
d_gene: TRBD1
j_gene: TRBJ1-1
CDR3aa: CASSLVAGGTEAFF
CDR3nt: TGTGCCAGCAGCTTAGTTGCAGGGGGCACTGAAGCTTTCTTT

v_gene: TRBV30
d_gene: TRBD1
j_gene: TRBJ1-4
CDR3aa: CAWSRGQGAGEKLFF
CDR3nt: TGTGCCTGGAGTCGGGGACAGGGGGCCGGTGAAAAACTGTTTTTT

v_gene: TRBV7-3
d_gene: -
j_gene: TRBJ1-6
CDR3aa: CASSLSGGNSPLHF
CDR3nt: TGTGCCAGCAGCTTATCGGGGGGAAACTCACCCCTCCACTTT

v_gene: TRBV5-5
d_gene: TRBD1
j_gene: TRBJ1-1
CDR3aa: CASSPGQGAVTEAFF
CDR3nt: TGTGCCAGCAGCCCGGGACAGGGGGCGGTCACTGAAGCTTTCTTT

v_gene: TRBV5-1
d_gene: -
j_gene: TRBJ1-1
CDR3aa: CASEPRVSTEAFF
CDR3nt: TGCGCCAGCGAACCTAGAGTCAGCACTGAAGCTTTCTTT

v_gene: TRBV10-3
d_gene: -
j_gene: TRBJ2-4
CDR3aa: CAISESKLAKNIQYF
CDR3nt: TGTGCCATCAGTGAGTCTAAGCTAGCCAAAAACATTCAGTACTTC